Included here is one T cell receptor (beta chain) sequence, with context. Antigen: not known. The sample is drawn from a study of T cells after yellow fever vaccination. The study's findings and limits: The secondary T-cell response peaked on day 5, not day 15, but was weaker. Highly abundant clonotypes carried over from the bulk population could end up in FACS-sorted repertoires as contaminants. Most clones from primary vaccination resurfaced after the booster (around 97% CD4, around 90% CD8).

The CDR3 length is 15 residues. V dropped 6 bases and J dropped 5; count of bases not matched to a gene: 12. CDR1 is LGHDT, CDR2 YNNKEL, per germline (reference sequence). TCRdb recomputed calls from the 5' RACE reads with MiXCR, one row per CDR3 protein. The profile covers nearly 550,000 distinct CDR3 sequences, with 15% to 20% appearing a single time and roughly an eighth taken by the ten largest. Material: PBMCs, obtained 15 days after the yellow fever booster vaccination. The source of this sequence is a man aged 25 to 45 who received the YFV17D yellow fever vaccine. The chain couples TRBV3-1 to TRBJ2-5; 7 bases are shared with TRBD2. The CDR3 nucleotides are TGTGCCAGCAGACCCCTCGGCGGGAGTGTGGAGACCCAGTACTTC. Its protein is CASRPLGGSVETQYF.